A selection of T cell receptor beta chains follows, all from one sample in a study of blood T cell repertoires in COVID-19. Some clones are missing from TCRdb's copy, which holds only in-frame ones; the method was immunoSEQ multiplex PCR. Seen here are some 76,000 clones, around 90% observed once, and the top ten hold roughly 6%. Sequencing input: peripheral blood. The receptors shown here come from a human donor in a cohort sampled during active COVID-19. Each CDR3 is given with its conserved first and last residue. The D gene is left open where the match is weak. Where a row states a size, it is once, few, many or the class of an expanded clone; other rows omit it.

-,TRBV10-2,-,TRBJ2-3,TGCGCCAGCTTGCGTCGGACAGATACGCAGTATTTT,CASLRRTDTQYF
-,TRBV6-5,-,TRBJ1-1,TGTGCCAGCACCCCTAGGGGCGCGGACGAAGCTTTCTTT,CASTPRGADEAFF
TRBD1,TRBV5-1,-,TRBJ2-3,TGCGCCAGCACGAGGGACAGGGGCGCAGATACGCAGTATTTT,CASTRDRGADTQYF
TRBD1,TRBV2,-,TRBJ1-5,TGTGCCAGCAACAGGGGTAGCAATCAGCCCCAGCATTTT,CASNRGSNQPQHF
TRBD1,TRBV4-1,-,TRBJ2-5,TGCGCCAGCAGCCAAGGCCCGGGACAGGGCCAAGAGACCCAGTACTTC,CASSQGPGQGQETQYF
TRBD1,TRBV10-3,-,TRBJ1-2,TGTGCCATCAGTGAAAGTGGACAGGGAAACTATGGCTACACCTTC,CAISESGQGNYGYTF
TRBD1,TRBV27,-,TRBJ2-6,TGTGCCAGCGGGACAGGGCGATCTGGGGCCAACGTCCTGACTTTC,CASGTGRSGANVLTF
TRBD2,TRBV7-9,-,TRBJ2-1,TGTGCCAGCAGCTTAAGGGGTAGCGGGGGATATAATGAGCAGTTCTTC,CASSLRGSGGYNEQFF
-,TRBV4-2,-,TRBJ2-3,TGTGCCAGCAGCCAAGATAAGCCATACCAGGGAGATACGCAGTATTTT,CASSQDKPYQGDTQYF
TRBD1,TRBV7-9,-,TRBJ1-4,TGTGCCAGCAGCTCGGGACAGGAGGCAACTAATGAAAAACTGTTTTTT,CASSSGQEATNEKLFF
TRBD1,TRBV4-1,-,TRBJ1-1,TGCGCCAGCAGCCAAGATGGGACAGGGGGCACTGAAGCTTTCTTT,CASSQDGTGGTEAFF
-,TRBV7-6,-,TRBJ2-7,TGTGCCAGCAGTTACCAGGGAACCTACGAGCAGTACTTC,CASSYQGTYEQYF
-,TRBV30,-,TRBJ1-4,TGTGCCTGGAGTGGATCGGGGGGCATTTTAGGAGCGAGTTTT,CAWSGSGGILGASF
TRBD1,TRBV19,-,TRBJ1-6,TGTGCCAGCCAGACAGGGCTTGCTTCACCCCTCCACTTT,CASQTGLASPLHF
-,TRBV5-6,-,TRBJ2-7,TGTGCCAGCAGCTTTGGCGGCGGCTACGAGCAGTACTTC,CASSFGGGYEQYF
-,TRBV7-6,-,TRBJ1-1,TGTGCCAGCAGCTTAGGGTCCTCCTCCGGCACTGAAGCTTTCTTT,CASSLGSSSGTEAFF
-,TRBV19,-,TRBJ1-3,TGTGCCAGTAGTACAAACTCTGGAAACACCATATATTTT,CASSTNSGNTIYF
TRBD2,TRBV6-5,-,TRBJ2-3,TGTGCCGGGGCTTCGGGCGGGGGATGGGCAGATACGCAGTATTTT,CAGASGGGWADTQYF
TRBD1,TRBV18,-,TRBJ2-7,TGTGCCGGGGGGACAGGGGGCTACGAGCAGTACTTC,CAGGTGGYEQYF
TRBD2,TRBV5-5,-,TRBJ2-3,TGTGCCAGCAGCACCACCCAACTAGCGGGGGGCAAAGATACGCAGTATTTT,CASSTTQLAGGKDTQYF
-,TRBV2,-,TRBJ2-7,TGTGCCAGCAGTGGGGGTAGGGGTTCCTACGAGCAGTACTTC,CASSGGRGSYEQYF
TRBD1,TRBV7-6,few,TRBJ1-5,TGTGCCAGCAGCTGGGGACAGTCGGATCAGCCCCAGCATTTT,CASSWGQSDQPQHF
-,TRBV18,-,TRBJ2-7,TGTGCCAGCTCACCATCTCTAGGGGGAGAGCCTCGGGACGAGCAGTACTTC,CASSPSLGGEPRDEQYF
-,TRBV12-3/TRBV12-4,once,TRBJ1-6,TGTGCCAGCCAAGGACAGATTAATTCACCCCTCCACTTT,CASQGQINSPLHF
TRBD2,TRBV5-4,once,TRBJ2-3,TGTGCCAGCAGCCCGGGGACTAACACAGATACGCAGTATTTT,CASSPGTNTDTQYF
-,TRBV13,-,TRBJ1-5,TGTGCCAGCAGCTTAGGACAGGGAATTCAGCCCCAGCATTTT,CASSLGQGIQPQHF
-,TRBV9,-,TRBJ1-1,TGTGCCAGCAGCGTAGCCGGACAGATGACTGAAGCTTTCTTT,CASSVAGQMTEAFF
-,TRBV5-1,few,TRBJ1-1,TGCGCCAGCAGCCTGCAGGGAGGGACGGGCACTGAAGCTTTCTTT,CASSLQGGTGTEAFF
TRBD1,TRBV24-1,-,TRBJ2-2,TGTGCCACCAGTGCAGGGACAGTGAACACCGGGGAGCTGTTTTTT,CATSAGTVNTGELFF
-,TRBV19,-,TRBJ2-2,TGTGCCAGCCAGCCAGGGTATGCGAACACCGGGGAGCTGTTTTTT,CASQPGYANTGELFF
TRBD1,TRBV4-2,once,TRBJ2-1,TGTGCCAGCAGCCAAGATTCGGACAGGGAATGGAGTGAGCAGTTCTTC,CASSQDSDREWSEQFF
-,TRBV5-5,-,TRBJ2-3,TGTGCCAGCAGCTTGGTTGCAGGGGCGGGAGATACGCAGTATTTT,CASSLVAGAGDTQYF
-,TRBV7-5,-,TRBJ2-3,TGTGCCAGAAGCGCCTCCGGGACTGGAAAAAATACGGTTAGCACAGATACGCAGTATTTT,CARSASGTGKNTVSTDTQYF
-,TRBV7-9,-,TRBJ1-6,TGTGCCAGCAGCTTAGCGATTCGGAAGGATGGCGGTTCACCCCTCCACTTT,CASSLAIRKDGGSPLHF
TRBD2,TRBV5-1,-,TRBJ2-3,TGCGCCAGCAGCTCGGGACTAGCGGGGGCCTACACAGATACGCAGTATTTT,CASSSGLAGAYTDTQYF
-,TRBV6-2/TRBV6-3,-,TRBJ2-2,TGTGCCAGCAGCCGGGCGATGGAGCTGTTTTTT,CASSRAMELFF
TRBD2,TRBV14,-,TRBJ2-7,TGTGCCAGCAGCCAGGTCGGGGGGAAGTACGAGCAGTACTTC,CASSQVGGKYEQYF
-,TRBV18,-,TRBJ2-1,TGTGCCAGCTCCCCAAGCCGGGACTCGTACTACAATGAGCAGTTCTTC,CASSPSRDSYYNEQFF
-,TRBV6-5,-,TRBJ1-6,TGTGCCAGCAGTTACCGTAGTAGACAGAATTCACCCCTCCACTTT,CASSYRSRQNSPLHF